This TCR beta chain came from a study of shared clonotypes between healthy human individuals. Overall study results and limits: The study generally estimated greater richness for naive than memory subsets.

The J segment lost 11 bases and the V segment lost 6 bases, leaving 15 bases of the junction unmatched. The CDR3 extends over 15 amino acids. The germline V gene encodes CDR1 ENHRY and CDR2 SYGVKD. At a deep level, the assay was run. Clones were read by immunoSEQ multiplex PCR, and TCRdb kept only the in-frame ones, dropping some. The sample holds around 1,100,000 clones; roughly 77% are singletons and the top ten take about 0.94%. Of note for this clone: The antigen is unknown.

The sequence came from a man between 18 and 29 years old in good health. Some clones in this sample may be carry-over from other donors' samples. Sequences were obtained from memory CD4+ T cells from PBMCs. Subset here: CD45RA-negative fraction. The chain carries TRBV10-3 and TRBJ1-1, with 10 bases identical to TRBD1. This chain's CDR3 is CAIRGAGQGQNGAFF. Here the CDR3 DNA reads TGTGCCATCAGGGGTGCGGGACAGGGGCAAAATGGGGCTTTCTTT.